Listed below are T cell receptor beta chains from one sample, sequenced in a study of cytomegalovirus exposure and HLA in healthy donors. The method was immunoSEQ multiplex PCR; TCRdb's version includes in-frame clones alone and lacks a portion of them. The data contain more than 50,000 clones, roughly 71% of them seen just once; the ten biggest clones take up roughly 36%. Material for sequencing was PBMCs. The origin of the receptors is a man aged 40-49 years in good health and CMV-seropositive. CDR3s include the opening cysteine and the closing phenylalanine or tryptophan. Each record gives: CDR3 protein, CDR3 DNA, J gene, V gene, D gene, clone size, CDR3 length. A D gene is named only where the DNA matches it firmly. The size of a clone is reported for some rows only, either as once, few or many, or as a class for expanded clones.

CDR3: CASRGLGDEQFF
DNA: TGTGCCAGCAGGGGACTAGGAGATGAGCAGTTCTTC
J: TRBJ2-1
V: TRBV6-5
D: TRBD2
size: NA
length: 12

CDR3: CASRKDRVIFPDEGHYGYTF
DNA: TGCGCCAGCAGGAAGGACAGGGTTATTTTTCCCGATGAGGGGCACTATGGCTACACCTTC
J: TRBJ1-2
V: TRBV10-1
D: TRBD1
size: NA
length: 20

CDR3: CASSLLAGESYEQYF
DNA: TGTGCCAGCAGCCTTTTAGCGGGGGAAAGCTACGAGCAGTACTTC
J: TRBJ2-7
V: TRBV4-2
D: TRBD2
size: NA
length: 15

CDR3: CAISREHNEQFF
DNA: TGTGCCATCAGTCGGGAGCACAATGAGCAGTTCTTC
J: TRBJ2-1
V: TRBV10-3
D: NA
size: NA
length: 12

CDR3: CASSLGALRGSYEQYF
DNA: TGTGCCAGCAGCTTGGGGGCACTGCGGGGCTCCTACGAGCAGTACTTC
J: TRBJ2-7
V: TRBV5-4
D: NA
size: NA
length: 16

CDR3: CASSQFTSGGTYNEQFF
DNA: TGTGCCAGCAGCCAATTCACCAGCGGGGGGACTTACAATGAGCAGTTCTTC
J: TRBJ2-1
V: TRBV14
D: TRBD2
size: NA
length: 17

CDR3: CASSRDRDKSPLHF
DNA: TGTGCCAGCAGCCGGGACAGGGATAAATCACCCCTCCACTTT
J: TRBJ1-6
V: TRBV6-4
D: TRBD1
size: NA
length: 14

CDR3: CASSLAGDVNEQFF
DNA: TGCGCCAGCAGCTTGGCCGGGGATGTCAATGAGCAGTTCTTC
J: TRBJ2-1
V: TRBV5-1
D: NA
size: NA
length: 14

CDR3: CASSQVGLAGAYEQYF
DNA: TGTGCCAGCAGCCAGGTAGGACTAGCGGGCGCCTACGAGCAGTACTTC
J: TRBJ2-7
V: TRBV4-2
D: TRBD2
size: few
length: 16

CDR3: CAWSGTGGTEAFF
DNA: TGTGCCTGGAGTGGGACAGGGGGCACTGAAGCTTTCTTT
J: TRBJ1-1
V: TRBV30
D: TRBD1
size: NA
length: 13

CDR3: CASSQESGTGTRNTEAFF
DNA: TGTGCCAGCAGCCAAGAAAGCGGGACAGGGACAAGGAACACTGAAGCTTTCTTT
J: TRBJ1-1
V: TRBV4-2
D: TRBD1
size: NA
length: 18

CDR3: CASRAGINTEAFF
DNA: TGTGCCAGCAGGGCAGGGATTAACACTGAAGCTTTCTTT
J: TRBJ1-1
V: TRBV2
D: NA
size: NA
length: 13

CDR3: CASSRTGANQPQHF
DNA: TGTGCCAGCAGCAGAACAGGGGCCAATCAGCCCCAGCATTTT
J: TRBJ1-5
V: TRBV6-7
D: TRBD1
size: NA
length: 14

CDR3: CRENGPTGSEIVCGYTF
DNA: TGCAGGGAAAATGGGCCGACAGGCTCGGAGATAGTGTGTGGCTACACCTTC
J: TRBJ1-2
V: TRBV29-1
D: NA
size: NA
length: 17

CDR3: CASSYRLTGTNEQYF
DNA: TGTGCCAGCAGTTACCGACTGACAGGCACCAACGAGCAGTACTTC
J: TRBJ2-7
V: TRBV6-5
D: NA
size: once
length: 15

CDR3: CASSSGGQYTDTQYF
DNA: TGTGCCAGTAGCAGCGGGGGACAATACACAGATACGCAGTATTTT
J: TRBJ2-3
V: TRBV19
D: TRBD2
size: NA
length: 15

CDR3: CASSVEQGAYEQYF
DNA: TGTGCCAGCAGCGTAGAGCAGGGTGCCTACGAGCAGTACTTC
J: TRBJ2-7
V: TRBV9
D: NA
size: NA
length: 14

CDR3: CATSRATGSEQYF
DNA: TGTGCCACCAGCAGGGCAACAGGGTCCGAGCAGTACTTC
J: TRBJ2-7
V: TRBV15
D: NA
size: NA
length: 13

CDR3: CASRTGIYGYTF
DNA: TGTGCCAGCAGAACAGGGATCTATGGCTACACCTTC
J: TRBJ1-2
V: TRBV6-1
D: NA
size: NA
length: 12

CDR3: CASSQEATGDTEAFF
DNA: TGCGCCAGCAGCCAAGAAGCAACAGGAGACACTGAAGCTTTCTTT
J: TRBJ1-1
V: TRBV4-1
D: NA
size: NA
length: 15

CDR3: CASSLQGGNTIYF
DNA: TGTGCCAGCAGCTTACAGGGAGGAAACACCATATATTTT
J: TRBJ1-3
V: TRBV7-3
D: NA
size: NA
length: 13

CDR3: CASSEKRNYGYTF
DNA: TGTGCCAGCAGTGAAAAGCGGAACTATGGCTACACCTTC
J: TRBJ1-2
V: TRBV6-1
D: NA
size: NA
length: 13

CDR3: CASSQDLTLGATQYF
DNA: TGCGCCAGCAGCCAAGACTTAACACTGGGGGCTACGCAGTATTTT
J: TRBJ2-3
V: TRBV4-3
D: NA
size: NA
length: 15

CDR3: CASSDEGYYGYTF
DNA: TGTGCCAGCAGTGATGAGGGATACTATGGCTACACCTTC
J: TRBJ1-2
V: TRBV25-1
D: NA
size: few
length: 13

CDR3: CASSYHRGDNEQFF
DNA: TGTGCCAGCAGTTACCACAGGGGAGACAATGAGCAGTTCTTC
J: TRBJ2-1
V: TRBV6-5
D: TRBD1
size: NA
length: 14

CDR3: CASSPTTGGYEQYF
DNA: TGTGCCAGCAGCCCGACGACAGGGGGCTACGAGCAGTACTTC
J: TRBJ2-7
V: TRBV5-6
D: TRBD1
size: NA
length: 14

CDR3: CASSIDTGGGYGYTF
DNA: TGTGCCAGTTCGATAGATACGGGGGGTGGCTATGGCTACACCTTC
J: TRBJ1-2
V: TRBV2
D: NA
size: NA
length: 15

CDR3: CASSQSPTPQETQYF
DNA: TGCGCCAGCAGCCAATCGCCTACCCCCCAAGAGACCCAGTACTTC
J: TRBJ2-5
V: TRBV4-1
D: NA
size: NA
length: 15

CDR3: CASSLRTGVTPLHF
DNA: TGTGCCAGCAGCCTGAGGACAGGCGTTACACCCCTCCACTTT
J: TRBJ1-6
V: TRBV9
D: TRBD1
size: NA
length: 14

CDR3: CASSILWARQKEKLFF
DNA: TGTGCCAGTAGTATACTTTGGGCGAGACAAAAAGAAAAACTGTTTTTT
J: TRBJ1-4
V: TRBV19
D: NA
size: few
length: 16

CDR3: CASSEALGAYSNQPQHF
DNA: TGTGCCAGCAGTGAAGCGTTGGGAGCTTATAGCAATCAGCCCCAGCATTTT
J: TRBJ1-5
V: TRBV2
D: NA
size: NA
length: 17

CDR3: CASITYPRGNTIYF
DNA: TGTGCCAGCATCACTTACCCCCGCGGAAACACCATATATTTT
J: TRBJ1-3
V: TRBV7-9
D: NA
size: NA
length: 14

CDR3: CASSLEPPLRGSIYEQYF
DNA: TGTGCCAGCAGCTTAGAACCCCCCCTGAGAGGATCGATCTACGAGCAGTACTTC
J: TRBJ2-7
V: TRBV7-2
D: NA
size: NA
length: 18

CDR3: CASKGDRGTEAFF
DNA: TGCGCCAGCAAAGGGGACAGGGGCACTGAAGCTTTCTTT
J: TRBJ1-1
V: TRBV23-1
D: TRBD1
size: NA
length: 13

CDR3: CASSWGQSLDYTF
DNA: TGCGCCAGCAGCTGGGGACAGAGCTTAGACTACACCTTC
J: TRBJ1-2
V: TRBV5-1
D: TRBD1
size: NA
length: 13

CDR3: CASSEAAGGAGYGYTF
DNA: TGTGCCAGCAGTGAAGCGGCAGGGGGCGCGGGCTATGGCTACACCTTC
J: TRBJ1-2
V: TRBV6-1
D: TRBD1
size: NA
length: 16

CDR3: CASSPLAGAFTGELFF
DNA: TGTGCCAGCAGCCCCTTAGCGGGGGCCTTCACCGGGGAGCTGTTTTTT
J: TRBJ2-2
V: TRBV9
D: TRBD2
size: few
length: 16

CDR3: CASLAGGVETQYF
DNA: TGTGCCAGCCTAGCGGGGGGCGTTGAGACCCAGTACTTC
J: TRBJ2-5
V: TRBV2
D: TRBD2
size: NA
length: 13

CDR3: CASSLYDSETQYF
DNA: TGTGCCAGCAGCTTATACGATAGTGAGACCCAGTACTTC
J: TRBJ2-5
V: TRBV7-2
D: NA
size: NA
length: 13

CDR3: CASSYRRGGLYEQYF
DNA: TGTGCCAGCAGTTACCGGCGGGGGGGCCTTTACGAGCAGTACTTC
J: TRBJ2-7
V: TRBV6-5
D: TRBD2
size: once
length: 15

CDR3: CASSLTTGNGYTF
DNA: TGTGCCAGCAGCCTCACGACAGGGAATGGCTACACCTTC
J: TRBJ1-2
V: TRBV7-2
D: TRBD1
size: NA
length: 13

CDR3: CASSPWRDEQFF
DNA: TGTGCCAGCAGCCCCTGGAGGGATGAGCAGTTCTTC
J: TRBJ2-1
V: TRBV7-7
D: NA
size: NA
length: 12

CDR3: CASSPGDTGELFF
DNA: TGCGCCAGCAGCCCAGGGGACACCGGGGAGCTGTTTTTT
J: TRBJ2-2
V: TRBV5-1
D: NA
size: NA
length: 13

CDR3: CASSLGPVYGYTF
DNA: TGTGCCAGCAGCTTGGGGCCCGTCTATGGCTACACCTTC
J: TRBJ1-2
V: TRBV7-2
D: NA
size: NA
length: 13

CDR3: CAWSTGLAVTGELFF
DNA: TGTGCCTGGAGTACCGGACTAGCGGTCACCGGGGAGCTGTTTTTT
J: TRBJ2-2
V: TRBV30
D: TRBD2
size: NA
length: 15

CDR3: CASSPGAQITEAFF
DNA: TGTGCCAGCTCACCAGGGGCGCAGATAACTGAAGCTTTCTTT
J: TRBJ1-1
V: TRBV18
D: NA
size: NA
length: 14

CDR3: CSVGRGPGGDTEAFF
DNA: TGCAGCGTTGGAAGGGGCCCCGGTGGAGACACTGAAGCTTTCTTT
J: TRBJ1-1
V: TRBV29-1
D: NA
size: few
length: 15

CDR3: CASSEGRDRVRNEQFF
DNA: TGCGCCAGCAGTGAGGGAAGGGACAGGGTGCGGAATGAGCAGTTCTTC
J: TRBJ2-1
V: TRBV10-1
D: TRBD1
size: few
length: 16

CDR3: CASSTRGFGETQYF
DNA: TGTGCCAGCAGCACCCGGGGGTTCGGAGAGACCCAGTACTTC
J: TRBJ2-5
V: TRBV6-6
D: NA
size: NA
length: 14

CDR3: CASSRGLPGDEQFF
DNA: TGTGCCAGCAGTCGGGGACTCCCGGGCGATGAGCAGTTCTTC
J: TRBJ2-1
V: TRBV7-3
D: NA
size: NA
length: 14

CDR3: CASRVRDTNYEQYF
DNA: TGTGCCAGCAGGGTGCGGGATACCAACTACGAGCAGTACTTC
J: TRBJ2-7
V: TRBV6-6
D: NA
size: NA
length: 14

CDR3: CASTRIAGDQPQHF
DNA: TGTGCCAGCACTAGGATCGCGGGGGATCAGCCCCAGCATTTT
J: TRBJ1-5
V: TRBV2
D: NA
size: few
length: 14

CDR3: CASTDRLLAKNIQYF
DNA: TGTGCCAGCACAGACAGGTTACTAGCCAAAAACATTCAGTACTTC
J: TRBJ2-4
V: TRBV6-5
D: NA
size: NA
length: 15

CDR3: CASSFGGAGAYEQYF
DNA: TGCGCCAGCAGCTTTGGGGGGGCCGGGGCCTACGAGCAGTACTTC
J: TRBJ2-7
V: TRBV4-3
D: NA
size: NA
length: 15

CDR3: CASRARGAGHEQFF
DNA: TGTGCCAGCAGGGCGCGGGGGGCGGGGCATGAGCAGTTCTTC
J: TRBJ2-1
V: TRBV2
D: TRBD2
size: NA
length: 14

CDR3: CASSLYSSGANVLTF
DNA: TGTGCCAGCAGCTTGTACAGCTCTGGGGCCAACGTCCTGACTTTC
J: TRBJ2-6
V: TRBV5-6
D: NA
size: NA
length: 15

CDR3: CASSGDRVEQFF
DNA: TGTGCCAGCAGTGGAGACAGGGTTGAGCAGTTCTTC
J: TRBJ2-1
V: TRBV25-1
D: TRBD1
size: NA
length: 12